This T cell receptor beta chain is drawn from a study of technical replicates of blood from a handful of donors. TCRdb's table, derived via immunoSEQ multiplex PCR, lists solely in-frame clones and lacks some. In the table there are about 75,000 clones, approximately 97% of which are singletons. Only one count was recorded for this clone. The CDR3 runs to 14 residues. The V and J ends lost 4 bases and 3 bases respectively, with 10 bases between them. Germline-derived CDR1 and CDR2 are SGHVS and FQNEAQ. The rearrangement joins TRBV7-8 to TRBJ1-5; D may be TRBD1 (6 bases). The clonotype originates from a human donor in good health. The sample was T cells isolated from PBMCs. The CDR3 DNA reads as TGTGCCAGCAGCTCCGACAGGCTCAATCAGCCCCAGCATTTT. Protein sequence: CASSSDRLNQPQHF.